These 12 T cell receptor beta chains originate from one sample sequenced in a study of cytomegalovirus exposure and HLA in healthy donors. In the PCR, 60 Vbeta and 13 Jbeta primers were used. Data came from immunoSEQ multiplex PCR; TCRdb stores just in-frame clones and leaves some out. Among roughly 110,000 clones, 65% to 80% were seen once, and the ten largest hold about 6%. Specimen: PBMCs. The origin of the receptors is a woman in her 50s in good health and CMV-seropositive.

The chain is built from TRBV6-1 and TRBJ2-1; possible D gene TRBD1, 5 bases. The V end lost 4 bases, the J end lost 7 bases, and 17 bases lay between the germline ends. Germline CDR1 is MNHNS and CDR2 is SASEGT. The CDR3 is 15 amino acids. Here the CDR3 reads CASSVLARVENEQFF. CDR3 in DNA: TGTGCCAGCAGTGTTTTAGCCAGGGTGGAAAATGAGCAGTTCTTC.

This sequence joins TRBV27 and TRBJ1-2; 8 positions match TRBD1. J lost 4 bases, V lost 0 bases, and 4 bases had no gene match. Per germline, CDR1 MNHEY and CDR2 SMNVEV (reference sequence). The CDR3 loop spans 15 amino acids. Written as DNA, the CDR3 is TGTGCCAGCAGTTTATCACAGGGGGATCGCTATGGCTACACCTTC. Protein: CASSLSQGDRYGYTF.

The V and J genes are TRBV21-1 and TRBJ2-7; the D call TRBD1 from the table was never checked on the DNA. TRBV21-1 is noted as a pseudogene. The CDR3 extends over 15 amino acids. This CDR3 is CASSPHRGSTYEQYF. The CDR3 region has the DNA TGTGCCAGCAGCCCTCACAGGGGCTCGACCTACGAGCAGTACTTC.

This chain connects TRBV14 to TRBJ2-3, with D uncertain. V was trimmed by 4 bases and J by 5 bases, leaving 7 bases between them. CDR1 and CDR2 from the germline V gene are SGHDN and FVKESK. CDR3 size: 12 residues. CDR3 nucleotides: TGTGCCAGCAGCCCGCAGATAGATACGCAGTATTTT. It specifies CASSPQIDTQYF. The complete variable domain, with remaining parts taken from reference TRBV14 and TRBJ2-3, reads EAGVTQFPSHSVIEKGQTVTLRCDPISGHDNLYWYRRVMGKEIKFLLHFVKESKQDESGMPNNRFLAERTGGTYSTLKVQPAELEDSGVYFCASSPQIDTQYFGPGTRLTVL.

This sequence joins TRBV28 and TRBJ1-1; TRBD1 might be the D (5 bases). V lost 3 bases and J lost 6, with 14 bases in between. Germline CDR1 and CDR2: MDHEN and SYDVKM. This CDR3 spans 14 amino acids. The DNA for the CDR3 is TGTGCCAGCAGTTTTGGGACTCCAAACGCTGAAGCTTTCTTT. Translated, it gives CASSFGTPNAEAFF.

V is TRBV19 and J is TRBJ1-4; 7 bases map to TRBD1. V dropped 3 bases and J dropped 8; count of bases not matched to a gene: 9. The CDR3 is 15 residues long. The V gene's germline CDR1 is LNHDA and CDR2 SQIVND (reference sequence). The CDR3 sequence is CASSISTGPYEKLFF. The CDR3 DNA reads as TGTGCCAGTAGTATCTCGACAGGGCCTTACGAAAAACTGTTTTTT.

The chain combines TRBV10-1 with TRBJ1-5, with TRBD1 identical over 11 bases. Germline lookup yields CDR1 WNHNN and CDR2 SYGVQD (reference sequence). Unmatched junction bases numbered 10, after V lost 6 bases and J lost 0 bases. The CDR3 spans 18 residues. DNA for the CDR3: TGCGCCAGCAGATGGACAGGGGGCCCTCTTTATAGCAATCAGCCCCAGCATTTT. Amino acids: CASRWTGGPLYSNQPQHF.

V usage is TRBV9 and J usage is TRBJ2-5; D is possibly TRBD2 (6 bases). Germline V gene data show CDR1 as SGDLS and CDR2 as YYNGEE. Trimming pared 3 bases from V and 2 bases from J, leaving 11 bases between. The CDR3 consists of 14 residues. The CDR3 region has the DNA TGTGCCAGCAGCGCGTGGGACTGGCAAGAGACCCAGTACTTC. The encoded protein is CASSAWDWQETQYF.

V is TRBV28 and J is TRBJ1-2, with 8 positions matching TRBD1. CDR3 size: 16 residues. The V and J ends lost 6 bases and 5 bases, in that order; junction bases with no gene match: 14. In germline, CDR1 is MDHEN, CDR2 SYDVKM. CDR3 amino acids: CASRTNTNRGRYGYTF. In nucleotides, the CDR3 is TGTGCCAGCAGGACGAATACAAACAGGGGGAGGTATGGCTACACCTTC.

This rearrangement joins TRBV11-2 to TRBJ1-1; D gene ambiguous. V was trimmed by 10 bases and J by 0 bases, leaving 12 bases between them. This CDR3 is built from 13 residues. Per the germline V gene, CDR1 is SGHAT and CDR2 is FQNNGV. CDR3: CATRPQMNTEAFF. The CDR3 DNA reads TGTGCCACCCGCCCTCAGATGAACACTGAAGCTTTCTTT.

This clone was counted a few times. CDR3 sequence: CASSLKTYTTVSPGRMNTEAFF. The CDR3, as DNA: TGTGCCAGCAGCTTGAAAACATATACCACAGTGTCACCGGGGAGAATGAACACTGAAGCTTTCTTT. The V and J genes are TRBV7-3 and TRBJ1-1, with D unclear. CDR3 length equals 22 residues. In germline, CDR1 is SGHTA, CDR2 FQGTGA. The V end lost 3 bases, the J end lost 0 bases, and 32 bases lay between the germline ends.

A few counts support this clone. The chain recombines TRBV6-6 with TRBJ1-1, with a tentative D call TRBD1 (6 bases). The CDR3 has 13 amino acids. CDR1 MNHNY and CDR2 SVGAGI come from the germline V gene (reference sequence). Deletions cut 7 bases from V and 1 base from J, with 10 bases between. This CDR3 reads CASTDRRNTEAFF. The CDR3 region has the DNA TGTGCCAGCACCGACAGGAGGAACACTGAAGCTTTCTTT.